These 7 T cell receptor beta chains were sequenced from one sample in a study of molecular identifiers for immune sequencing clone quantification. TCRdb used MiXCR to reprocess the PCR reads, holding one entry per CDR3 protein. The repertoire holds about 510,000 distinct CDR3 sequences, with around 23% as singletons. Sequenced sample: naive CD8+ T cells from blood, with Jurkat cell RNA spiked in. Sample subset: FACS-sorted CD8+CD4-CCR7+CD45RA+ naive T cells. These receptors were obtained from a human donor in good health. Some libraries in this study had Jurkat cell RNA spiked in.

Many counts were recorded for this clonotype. The CDR3 protein is CASSSHRDYSNQPQHF. The CDR3 region has the DNA TGTGCCAGCAGTAGCCACAGAGATTATAGCAATCAGCCCCAGCATTTT. This sequence joins TRBV6-5 and TRBJ1-5; D remains ambiguous. The CDR3 is made up of 16 amino acids. V was clipped by 5 bases and J by 0 bases, with 14 bases between them. Germline V gene data show CDR1 as MNHEY and CDR2 as SVGAGI.

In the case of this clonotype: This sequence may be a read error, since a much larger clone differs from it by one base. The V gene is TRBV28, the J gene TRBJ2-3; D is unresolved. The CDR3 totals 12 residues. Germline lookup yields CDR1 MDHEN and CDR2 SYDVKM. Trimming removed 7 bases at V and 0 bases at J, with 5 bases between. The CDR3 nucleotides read TGTGCCAGCAACCTAAGCACAGATACGCAGTATTTT. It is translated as CASNLSTDTQYF.

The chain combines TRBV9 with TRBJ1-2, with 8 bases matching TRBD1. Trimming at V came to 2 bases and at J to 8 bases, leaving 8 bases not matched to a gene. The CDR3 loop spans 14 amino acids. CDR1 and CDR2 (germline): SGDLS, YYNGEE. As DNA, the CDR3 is TGTGCCAGCAGCGTTGGGCAGGGGGCAGGAGGCTACACCTTC. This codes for CASSVGQGAGGYTF.

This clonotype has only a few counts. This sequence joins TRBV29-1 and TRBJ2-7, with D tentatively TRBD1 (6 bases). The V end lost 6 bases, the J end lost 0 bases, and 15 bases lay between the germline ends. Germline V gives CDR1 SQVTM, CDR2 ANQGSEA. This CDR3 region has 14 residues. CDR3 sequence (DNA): TGCAGCGTGGGACCGGGACAAAACTCCTACGAGCAGTACTTC. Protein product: CSVGPGQNSYEQYF.

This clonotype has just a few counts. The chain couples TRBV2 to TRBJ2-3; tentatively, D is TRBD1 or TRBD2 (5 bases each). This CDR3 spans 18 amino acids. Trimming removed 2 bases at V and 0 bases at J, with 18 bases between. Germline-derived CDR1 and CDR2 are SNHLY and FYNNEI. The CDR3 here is CASSERVIGDPSTDTQYF. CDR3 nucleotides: TGTGCCAGCAGTGAAAGGGTAATCGGGGACCCAAGCACAGATACGCAGTATTTT.

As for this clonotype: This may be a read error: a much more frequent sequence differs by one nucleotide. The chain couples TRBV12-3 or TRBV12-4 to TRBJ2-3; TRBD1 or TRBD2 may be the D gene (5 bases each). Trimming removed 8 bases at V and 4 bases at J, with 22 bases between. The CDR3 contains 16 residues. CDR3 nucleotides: TGTGCCAGCTCTCCTCCCCGGGACCCAGTCCCAGATACGCAGTATTTT. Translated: CASSPPRDPVPDTQYF.

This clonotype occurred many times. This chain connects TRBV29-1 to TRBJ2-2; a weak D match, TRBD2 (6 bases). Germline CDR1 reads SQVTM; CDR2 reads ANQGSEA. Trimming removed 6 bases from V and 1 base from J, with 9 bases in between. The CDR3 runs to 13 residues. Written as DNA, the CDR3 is TGCAGCGTCCGGGACTTGAACACCGGGGAGCTGTTTTTT. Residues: CSVRDLNTGELFF.